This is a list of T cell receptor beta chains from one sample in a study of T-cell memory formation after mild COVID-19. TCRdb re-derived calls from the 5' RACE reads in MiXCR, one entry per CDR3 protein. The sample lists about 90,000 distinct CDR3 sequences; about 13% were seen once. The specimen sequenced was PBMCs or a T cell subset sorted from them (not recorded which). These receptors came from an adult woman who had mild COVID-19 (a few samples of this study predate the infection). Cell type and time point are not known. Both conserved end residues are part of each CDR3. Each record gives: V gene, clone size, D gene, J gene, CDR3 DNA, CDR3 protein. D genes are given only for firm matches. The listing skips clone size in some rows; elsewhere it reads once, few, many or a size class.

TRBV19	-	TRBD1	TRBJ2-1	TGTGCCAGTAGTATCCCCGGACAGGGGCGGGTAAAGCAGTTCTTC	CASSIPGQGRVKQFF
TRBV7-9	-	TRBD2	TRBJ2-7	TGTGCCAGCAGAAACGGACTAGCGGAAGGTCGCGAGCAGTACTTC	CASRNGLAEGREQYF
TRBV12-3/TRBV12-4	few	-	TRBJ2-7	TGTGCCAGCAGTCAAACTGACTATCCCTACGAGCAGTACTTC	CASSQTDYPYEQYF
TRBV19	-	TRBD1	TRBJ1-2	TGTGCCAGTATGCAGGGGGCGGCTGGCTACACCTTC	CASMQGAAGYTF
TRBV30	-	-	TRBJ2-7	TGTGCCTGGACCACGGGTGCCGAATACGAGCAGTACTTC	CAWTTGAEYEQYF
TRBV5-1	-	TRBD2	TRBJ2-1	TGCGCCAGCAGCTCACCCGGGGGGGCGGGGAATGAGCAGTTCTTC	CASSSPGGAGNEQFF
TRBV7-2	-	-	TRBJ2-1	TGTGCCAGCAGCTTGATCGGACTTTTCAGCTCCTACAATGAGCAGTTCTTC	CASSLIGLFSSYNEQFF
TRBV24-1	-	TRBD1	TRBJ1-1	TGTGCCACCAGTGGAGGGACAGGGGGGCCCTTGAACACTGAAGCTTTCTTT	CATSGGTGGPLNTEAFF
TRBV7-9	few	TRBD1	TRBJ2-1	TGTGCCAGCAGCCCGCCCAACCGGGACAGGGTGTTCAATGAGCAGTTCTTC	CASSPPNRDRVFNEQFF
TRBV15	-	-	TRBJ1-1	TGTGCCACCAGCCCGGGGGGGCGTAACACTGAAGCTTTCTTT	CATSPGGRNTEAFF
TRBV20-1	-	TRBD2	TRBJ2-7	TGCAGTGCTAGAGCGGAGACTAGCGCTCTTGGGGAGCAGTACTTC	CSARAETSALGEQYF
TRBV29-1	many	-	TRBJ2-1	TGCAGCGTTGAAGTTTTCTCCACGGGCGGAGGGACGGATGCCTACAATGAGCAGTTCTTC	CSVEVFSTGGGTDAYNEQFF